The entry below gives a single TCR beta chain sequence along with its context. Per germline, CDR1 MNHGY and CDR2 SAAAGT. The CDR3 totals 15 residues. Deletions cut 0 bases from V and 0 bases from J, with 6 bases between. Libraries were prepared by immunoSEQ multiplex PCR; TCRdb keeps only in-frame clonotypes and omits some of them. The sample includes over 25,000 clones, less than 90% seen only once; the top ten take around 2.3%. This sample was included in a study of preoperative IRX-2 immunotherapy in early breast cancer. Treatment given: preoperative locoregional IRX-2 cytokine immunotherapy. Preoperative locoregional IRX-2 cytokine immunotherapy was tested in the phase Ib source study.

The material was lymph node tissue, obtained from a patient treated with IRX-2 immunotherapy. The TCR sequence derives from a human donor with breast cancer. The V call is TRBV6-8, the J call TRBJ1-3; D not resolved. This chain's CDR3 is CASSYSSPSGNTIYF. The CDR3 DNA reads TGTGCCAGCAGTTACTCGTCGCCCTCTGGAAACACCATATATTTT.